Shown below are 19 T cell receptor beta chains from a single sample sequenced in a study of cytomegalovirus exposure and HLA in healthy donors. This PCR relied on a set of 60 Vbeta primers and 13 Jbeta primers. Clones were read by immunoSEQ multiplex PCR, and TCRdb kept only the in-frame ones, dropping some. The sample lists approximately 170,000 clones, about two thirds occurring once. Material for sequencing was PBMCs. The source is a woman in her late teens or twenties in good health and CMV-seropositive.

The chain is built from TRBV10-3 and TRBJ2-5; 10 bases map to TRBD2. There are 16 residues in the CDR3. J was trimmed by 1 base and V by 3 bases; bases with no gene match: 5. Germline V lookup: CDR1 ENHRY, CDR2 SYGVKD. CDR3 protein: CAISDFLAGVQETQYF. CDR3 nucleotide sequence: TGTGCCATCAGTGATTTCCTAGCGGGGGTCCAAGAGACCCAGTACTTC.

This sequence joins TRBV2 and TRBJ2-1; TRBD2 agrees at 10 bases. After removal of 6 bases from V and 7 bases from J, the junction contained 9 bases not matched to a gene. CDR3 size: 15 residues. Germline V lookup: CDR1 SNHLY, CDR2 FYNNEI. CDR3 protein: CASRIELAGGNEQFF. CDR3 nucleotide sequence: TGTGCCAGCAGAATCGAGTTAGCGGGAGGTAATGAGCAGTTCTTC. Drawing the rest from reference TRBV2 and TRBJ2-1, the complete variable domain is EPEVTQTPSHQVTQMGQEVILRCVPISNHLYFYWYRQILGQKVEFLVSFYNNEISEKSEIFDDQFSVERPDGSNFTLKIRSTKLEDSAMYFCASRIELAGGNEQFFGPGTRLTVL.

Points on this clone: The junction and the germline gene differ at one end; a read error may be behind it. The chain couples TRBV7-9 to TRBJ1-1, with unresolved D. Germline loops: CDR1 SEHNR, CDR2 FQNEAQ (reference sequence). This CDR3 is built from 14 residues. The CDR3 DNA sequence: TGTGCCAGCAGCTTAGCGACAAGAAACACTGAACCTTTCTTT. The encoded protein is CASSLATRNTEPFF.

This clone turned up a few times. The rearrangement joins TRBV10-1 to TRBJ2-5, with 10 nucleotides matching TRBD1. Germline V gene data show CDR1 as WNHNN and CDR2 as SYGVQD (reference sequence). V lost 5 bases and J lost 4; bases outside the gene matches: 1. This CDR3 contains 13 residues. The CDR3 is CASSRDRGETQYF. The DNA for the CDR3 is TGCGCCAGCAGTCGGGACAGGGGAGAGACCCAGTACTTC.

Only a few counts were recorded for this clone. The chain links TRBV5-5 to TRBJ1-5; D might be TRBD1 (5 bases). V was clipped by 0 bases and J by 6 bases, with 13 bases between them. CDR3 length: 15 residues. Germline-derived CDR1 and CDR2 are SGHKS and YYEKEE (reference sequence). The CDR3 spells CASSLAGGGFQPQHF. CDR3 coding DNA: TGTGCCAGCAGCTTGGCGGGGGGGGGTTTTCAGCCCCAGCATTTT.

The V gene is TRBV5-6, the J gene TRBJ2-2; 7 nucleotides agree with TRBD1. TRBJ1-3 explains the end of the DNA better; the J call may be wrong. Germline V gene sequence: CDR1 SGHDT, CDR2 YYEEEE. This CDR3 region has 16 residues. Here the CDR3 DNA reads TGTGCCAGCAGCTTGGATACCAGGGGGTACGGAAACACCATATATTTT. It specifies CASSLDTRGYGNTIYF.

This clone was seen a few times. Additional DNA sequences in this sample encode the identical CDR3. V is TRBV25-1 and J is TRBJ1-1; weak D call: TRBD1 (5 bases). The ends were cut back, 3 bases at V and 7 bases at J, with 18 bases in the middle. From germline, CDR1 is MGHDK and CDR2 SYGVNS. The CDR3 is made up of 15 amino acids. The CDR3 sequence: CASSDFQGPTFEAFF. The CDR3 DNA follows: TGTGCCAGCAGTGATTTTCAGGGCCCAACTTTTGAAGCTTTCTTT.

The rearrangement links TRBV14 to TRBJ1-2, with D possibly being TRBD1 (6 bases). Germline values: CDR1 SGHDN, CDR2 FVKESK. V was pared by 2 bases and J by 3 bases, with 10 bases between. The CDR3 extends over 14 amino acids. The CDR3 DNA follows: TGTGCCAGCAGCCAACTCGACAGGCACTATGGCTACACCTTC. Translation: CASSQLDRHYGYTF.

The chain combines TRBV28 with TRBJ1-2; D perhaps matches TRBD1 (6 bases). V was pared by 6 bases and J by 3 bases, with 17 bases between. CDR1 is MDHEN, CDR2 SYDVKM, per germline. The CDR3 sequence is 15 residues long. CDR3 in amino acids: CASSVPGGRHYGYTF. DNA of the CDR3: TGTGCCAGCAGCGTCCCGGGGGGGCGACACTATGGCTACACCTTC.

In DNA form, the CDR3 reads TGTGCCAGCAGTAAGGACAGGGGATATGGAAACACCATATATTTT. Translated, it gives CASSKDRGYGNTIYF. V is TRBV28 and J is TRBJ1-3; 9 bases agree with TRBD1. Germline CDR1 is MDHEN and CDR2 is SYDVKM. This CDR3 region has 15 residues. V lost 5 bases and J lost 3; bases outside the gene matches: 5.

V usage is TRBV5-6 and J usage is TRBJ2-7; D is unclear. Trimming stripped 4 bases from V and 4 bases from J, with 9 bases between. The CDR3 runs 12 residues. CDR1 and CDR2 (germline): SGHDT, YYEEEE. The DNA for the CDR3 is TGTGCCAGCAGCGCTACCGTGTACGAGCAGTACTTC. Its protein is CASSATVYEQYF.

The chain has TRBV27 and TRBJ2-6, with D hard to call. The CDR3 totals 15 residues. Germline assignment: CDR1 MNHEY and CDR2 SMNVEV (reference sequence). Trimming removed 3 bases from V and 0 bases from J, with 6 bases in between. The CDR3: CASSLISSGANVLTF. CDR3 nucleotides: TGTGCCAGCAGTTTGATTAGCTCTGGGGCCAACGTCCTGACTTTC.

V is TRBV9 and J is TRBJ2-2; D unresolved. Germline V gene lookup returns CDR1 SGDLS and CDR2 YYNGEE. This CDR3 region has 14 residues. Trimming shortened V by 0 bases and J by 4 bases, and 7 bases separated the two germline ends. As DNA, the CDR3 is TGTGCCAGCAGCGTAGGGAGTCTCACCGGGGAGCTGTTTTTT. Protein: CASSVGSLTGELFF.

This sequence joins TRBV4-3 and TRBJ1-2; D possibly corresponds to TRBD1 (5 bases). The germline gives CDR1 LGHNA, CDR2 YSLEER. The V and J ends lost 4 bases and 4 bases respectively, with 13 bases between them. The CDR3 runs 14 residues. Here the CDR3 reads CASSPDGGGYGYTF. In DNA form, the CDR3 reads TGCGCCAGCAGCCCGGACGGGGGGGGCTATGGCTACACCTTC.

The genes are TRBV20-1 and TRBJ1-1, with D uncertain. The V and J ends lost 3 bases and 1 base respectively, with 3 bases between them. Germline V gives CDR1 DFQATT, CDR2 SNEGSKA (reference sequence). CDR3 length: 11 amino acids. CDR3 nucleotides: TGCAGTGCTAGTAGGAACACTGAAGCTTTCTTT. Its protein is CSASRNTEAFF.

The V call is TRBV11-2, the J call TRBJ2-1; 7 bases match TRBD1. Germline CDR1 SGHAT, CDR2 FQNNGV. The trim removed 4 bases at V and 0 bases at J, leaving 12 bases unmatched. The CDR3 spans 18 residues. The CDR3 DNA is TGTGCCAGCAGCTCAACAGGGGCAAGACAGAGCTCCTACAATGAGCAGTTCTTC. Translation: CASSSTGARQSSYNEQFF.

This rearrangement joins TRBV4-3 to TRBJ2-3; 8 bases map to TRBD1. V gave up 4 bases and J gave up 2 bases; unmatched junction bases: 11. This CDR3 contains 17 residues. CDR1 is LGHNA, CDR2 YSLEER, per germline. In nucleotides, the CDR3 is TGCGCCAGCAGCCCTCATCCGACAGGGGCTGACACAGATACGCAGTATTTT. Amino acids: CASSPHPTGADTDTQYF.

In its sample, this clone was seen a few times. V is TRBV28 and J is TRBJ1-2; D perhaps matches TRBD1 (5 bases). This CDR3 is 15 amino acids long. V lost 2 bases to trimming and J lost 2 bases, with 12 bases between them. Germline CDR1 and CDR2: MDHEN and SYDVKM. CDR3 amino acids: CASSLLLDRNYGYTF. Here the CDR3 DNA reads TGTGCCAGCAGTTTACTTCTCGACAGAAACTATGGCTACACCTTC.

CDR3 loop: CAVRLEGLGEQFF. As DNA, the CDR3 is TGTGCAGTCAGGCTGGAGGGCCTAGGTGAGCAGTTCTTC. The gene calls are TRBV30 and TRBJ2-1; tentative D call: TRBD2 (6 bases). CDR3 length: 13 amino acids. The germline V gene encodes CDR1 GTSNPN and CDR2 SVGIG (reference sequence).